This entry lists 10 T cell receptor beta chains sequenced from one sample in a study of T cell responses to AZD1222 COVID-19 vaccine. The data were produced by immunoSEQ multiplex PCR, yet TCRdb's version contains in-frame clones alone and is incomplete. The sample consists of 110,000 to 150,000 clones, 90% of them appearing once. Sequencing was performed on peripheral blood, taken on day 0 of AZD1222 vaccination. All receptors come from an adult in good health.

This chain connects TRBV11-1 to TRBJ2-5; a weak D match, TRBD2 (5 bases). This CDR3 spans 14 amino acids. V lost 5 bases and J lost 2, with 12 bases in between. Germline V gene sequence: CDR1 SGHAT, CDR2 FQDESV (reference sequence). CDR3 sequence reads: CASSQDPGQETQYF. CDR3 DNA: TGTGCCAGCAGCCAAGACCCGGGGCAAGAGACCCAGTACTTC. Combining the CDR3 with reference TRBV11-1 and TRBJ2-5 gives the whole variable domain EAEVAQSPRYKITEKSQAVAFWCDPISGHATLYWYRQILGQGPELLVQFQDESVVDDSQLPKDRFSAERLKGVDSTLKIQPAELGDSAMYLCASSQDPGQETQYFGPGTRLLVL.

The V and J genes are TRBV2 and TRBJ2-1; TRBD2 matches 11 bases. The CDR3 contains 15 residues. Germline lookup yields CDR1 SNHLY and CDR2 FYNNEI. V lost 4 bases and J lost 4; bases outside the gene matches: 3. The CDR3 region has the DNA TGTGCCAGCAGTGTAAGGACTAGCGGGTACAATGAGCAGTTCTTC. This translates into CASSVRTSGYNEQFF. Looking up the rest from reference TRBV2 and TRBJ2-1 gives the full variable domain: EPEVTQTPSHQVTQMGQEVILRCVPISNHLYFYWYRQILGQKVEFLVSFYNNEISEKSEIFDDQFSVERPDGSNFTLKIRSTKLEDSAMYFCASSVRTSGYNEQFFGPGTRLTVL.

V usage is TRBV5-1 and J usage is TRBJ2-5, with D possibly matching TRBD2 (6 bases). The CDR3 loop spans 14 amino acids. CDR1 and CDR2 (germline): SGHRS, YFSETQ. With 6 bases removed from V and 5 bases from J, the gap between germline ends came to 17 bases. CDR3 residues: CASTQGLGGETQYF. CDR3 DNA sequence: TGCGCCAGCACCCAGGGACTGGGCGGCGAGACCCAGTACTTC.

The chain employs TRBV19 and TRBJ2-3; 7 bases fit TRBD1. Germline V CDR1 and CDR2: LNHDA, SQIVND (reference sequence). After removal of 6 bases from V and 1 base from J, the junction contained 7 bases not matched to a gene. The CDR3 sequence is 15 residues long. The DNA for the CDR3 is TGTGCCAGTAGGAGGGGGACAGCTGGCACAGATACGCAGTATTTT. Protein sequence: CASRRGTAGTDTQYF.

V and J are TRBV19 and TRBJ1-3; D possibly corresponds to TRBD1 (6 bases). Germline V gives CDR1 LNHDA, CDR2 SQIVND (reference sequence). The length of the CDR3 is 14 residues. V lost 5 bases and J 0 bases, leaving 8 bases between the germline ends. CDR3 coding DNA: TGTGCCAGTAGTGGACAGCGCTCTGGAAACACCATATATTTT. It translates to CASSGQRSGNTIYF.

The rearrangement joins TRBV3-1 (or the pseudogene TRBV3-2) to TRBJ1-2, with D unresolved. V was clipped by 4 bases and J by 0 bases, with 18 bases between them. Germline CDR1 LGHDT, CDR2 YNNKEL (reference sequence). The CDR3 sequence is 17 residues long. The CDR3 spells CASSPNWGGKTNYGYTF. The CDR3 DNA reads TGTGCCAGCAGCCCCAACTGGGGTGGGAAGACTAACTATGGCTACACCTTC.

This chain joins TRBV30 and TRBJ2-3; D is tentatively TRBD1 or TRBD2 (5 bases each). This CDR3 region has 11 residues. V was trimmed by 5 bases and J by 2 bases, leaving 5 bases between them. Per the germline V gene, CDR1 is GTSNPN and CDR2 is SVGIG (reference sequence). The CDR3 loop reads CAWGTTDTQYF. DNA for the CDR3: TGTGCCTGGGGGACCACAGATACGCAGTATTTT.

CDR3 residues: CASSFGGTGDPASYEQYF. The CDR3 DNA is TGTGCCAGCAGTTTTGGGGGGACAGGGGACCCGGCGTCCTACGAGCAGTACTTC. The rearrangement uses TRBV27 and TRBJ2-7; 10 nucleotides agree with TRBD1. This CDR3 contains 18 residues. Looked up from germline, CDR1 is MNHEY and CDR2 is SMNVEV (reference sequence). J was trimmed by 1 base and V by 3 bases; bases with no gene match: 12.

Ten or more counts support this clone. This chain joins TRBV2 and TRBJ1-2; tentatively, D is TRBD1 (5 bases). Per germline, CDR1 SNHLY and CDR2 FYNNEI. Trimming shortened V by 3 bases and J by 4 bases, and 6 bases separated the two germline ends. CDR3 length equals 12 residues. The CDR3 loop is CASSETVYGYTF. DNA for the CDR3: TGTGCCAGCAGTGAGACAGTCTATGGCTACACCTTC.

The CDR3 reads CATSTWTSTDTQYF. CDR3 DNA sequence: TGTGCCACCTCAACCTGGACTAGCACAGATACGCAGTATTTT. V gene TRBV15 combines with J gene TRBJ2-3, with D possibly TRBD2 on 5 matching bases. The length of the CDR3 is 14 residues. Germline V CDR1 and CDR2: LNHNV, YYDKDF (reference sequence). Trimming removed 8 bases from V and 0 bases from J, with 12 bases in between.